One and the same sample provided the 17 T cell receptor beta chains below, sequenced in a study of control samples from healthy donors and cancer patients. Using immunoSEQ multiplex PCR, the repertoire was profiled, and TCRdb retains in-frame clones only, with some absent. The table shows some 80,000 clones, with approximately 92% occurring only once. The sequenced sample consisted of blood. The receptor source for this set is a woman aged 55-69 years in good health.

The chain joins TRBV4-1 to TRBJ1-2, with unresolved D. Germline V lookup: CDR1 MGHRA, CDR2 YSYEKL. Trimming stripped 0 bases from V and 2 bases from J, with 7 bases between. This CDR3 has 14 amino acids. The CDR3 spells CASSQDEVNYGYTF. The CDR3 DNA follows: TGCGCCAGCAGCCAAGATGAGGTAAACTATGGCTACACCTTC.

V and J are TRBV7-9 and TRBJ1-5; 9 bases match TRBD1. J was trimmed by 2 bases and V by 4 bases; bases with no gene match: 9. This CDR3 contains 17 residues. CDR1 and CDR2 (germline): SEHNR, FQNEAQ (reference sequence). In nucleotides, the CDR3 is TGTGCCAGCAGCTATAATACAGGGGGCTGGGGCAATCAGCCCCAGCATTTT. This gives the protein CASSYNTGGWGNQPQHF.

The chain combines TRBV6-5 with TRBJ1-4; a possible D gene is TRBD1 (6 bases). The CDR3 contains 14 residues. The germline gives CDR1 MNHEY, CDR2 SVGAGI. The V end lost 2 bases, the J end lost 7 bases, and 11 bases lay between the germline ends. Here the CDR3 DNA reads TGTGCCAGCAGTTACGTCAGGGGAGCTGAAAAACTGTTTTTT. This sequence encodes CASSYVRGAEKLFF.

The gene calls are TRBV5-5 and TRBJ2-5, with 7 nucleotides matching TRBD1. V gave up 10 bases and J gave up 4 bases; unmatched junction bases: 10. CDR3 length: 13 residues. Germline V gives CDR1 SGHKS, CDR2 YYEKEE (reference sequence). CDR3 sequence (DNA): TGTGCCTCCGGGACAGAACCTCTAGAGACCCAGTACTTC. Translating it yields CASGTEPLETQYF.

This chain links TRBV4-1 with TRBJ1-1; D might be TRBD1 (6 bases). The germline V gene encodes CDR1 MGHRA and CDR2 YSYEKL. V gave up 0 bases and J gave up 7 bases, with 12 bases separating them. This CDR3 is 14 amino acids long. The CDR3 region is CASSQDYRAIEAFF. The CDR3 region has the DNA TGCGCCAGCAGCCAAGACTACAGGGCGATTGAAGCTTTCTTT.

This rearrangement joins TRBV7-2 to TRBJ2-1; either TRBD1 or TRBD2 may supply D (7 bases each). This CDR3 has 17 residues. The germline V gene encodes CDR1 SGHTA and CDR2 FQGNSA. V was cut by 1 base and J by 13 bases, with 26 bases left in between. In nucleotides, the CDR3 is TGTGCCAGCAGCTTAGAGGGTGTGCAGGGGGGGGCTAGCGGTCAGTTCTTC. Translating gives CASSLEGVQGGASGQFF.

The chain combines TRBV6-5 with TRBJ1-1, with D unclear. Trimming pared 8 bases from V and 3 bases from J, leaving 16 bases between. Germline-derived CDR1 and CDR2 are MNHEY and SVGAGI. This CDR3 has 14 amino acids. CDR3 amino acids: CASFKTWVDTEAFF. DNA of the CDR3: TGTGCCAGCTTCAAAACGTGGGTGGACACTGAAGCTTTCTTT.

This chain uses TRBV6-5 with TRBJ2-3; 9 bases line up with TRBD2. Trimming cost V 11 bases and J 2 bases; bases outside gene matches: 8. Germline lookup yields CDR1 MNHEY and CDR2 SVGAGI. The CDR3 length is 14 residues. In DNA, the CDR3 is TGTGCCTCCTACACTAGCGGGCTCACAGATACGCAGTATTTT. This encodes CASYTSGLTDTQYF.

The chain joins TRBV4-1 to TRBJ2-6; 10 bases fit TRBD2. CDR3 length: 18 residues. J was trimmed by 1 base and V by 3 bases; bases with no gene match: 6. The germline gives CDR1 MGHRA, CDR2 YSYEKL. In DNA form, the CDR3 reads TGCGCCAGCAGCCAGGGCCTAGCGGGAGTATCTGGGGCCAACGTCCTGACTTTC. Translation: CASSQGLAGVSGANVLTF.

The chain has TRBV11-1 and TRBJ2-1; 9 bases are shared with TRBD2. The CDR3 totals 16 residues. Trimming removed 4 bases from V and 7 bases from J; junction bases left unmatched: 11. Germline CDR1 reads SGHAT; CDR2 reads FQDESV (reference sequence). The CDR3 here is CASSYYSGSPGNEQFF. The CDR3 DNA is TGTGCCAGCAGCTACTATAGCGGGAGTCCGGGGAATGAGCAGTTCTTC.

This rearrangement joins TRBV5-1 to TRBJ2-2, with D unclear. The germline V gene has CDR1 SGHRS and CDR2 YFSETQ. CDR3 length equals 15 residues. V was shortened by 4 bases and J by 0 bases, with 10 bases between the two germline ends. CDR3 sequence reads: CASSLDGPNTGELFF. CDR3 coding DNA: TGCGCCAGCAGCCTAGACGGACCGAACACCGGGGAGCTGTTTTTT. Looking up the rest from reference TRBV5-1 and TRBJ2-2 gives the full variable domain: KAGVTQTPRYLIKTRGQQVTLSCSPISGHRSVSWYQQTPGQGLQFLFEYFSETQRNKGNFPGRFSGRQFSNSRSEMNVSTLELGDSALYLCASSLDGPNTGELFFGEGSRLTVL.

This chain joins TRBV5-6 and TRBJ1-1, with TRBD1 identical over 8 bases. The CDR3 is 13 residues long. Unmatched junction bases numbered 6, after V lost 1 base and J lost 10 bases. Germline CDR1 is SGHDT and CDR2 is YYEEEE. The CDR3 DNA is TGTGCCAGCAGCTTGACAGGGGGTAAGGTAGCTTTCTTT. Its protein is CASSLTGGKVAFF.

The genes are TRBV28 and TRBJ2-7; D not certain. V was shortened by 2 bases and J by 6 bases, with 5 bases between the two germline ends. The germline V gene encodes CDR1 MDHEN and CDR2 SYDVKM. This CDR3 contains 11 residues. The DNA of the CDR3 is TGTGCCAGCAGTTTAAATCGCGAGCAGTACTTC. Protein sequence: CASSLNREQYF.

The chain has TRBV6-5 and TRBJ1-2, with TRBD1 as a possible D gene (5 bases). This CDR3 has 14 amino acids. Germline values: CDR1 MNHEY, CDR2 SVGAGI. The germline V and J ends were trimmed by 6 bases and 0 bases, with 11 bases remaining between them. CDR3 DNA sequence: TGTGCCAGCAGACCCGACAGTTCTAACTATGGCTACACCTTC. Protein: CASRPDSSNYGYTF.

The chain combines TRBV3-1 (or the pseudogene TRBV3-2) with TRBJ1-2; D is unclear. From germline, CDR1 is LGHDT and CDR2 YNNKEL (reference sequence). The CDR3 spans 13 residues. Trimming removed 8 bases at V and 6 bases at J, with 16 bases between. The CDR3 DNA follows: TGTGCCAGCGGCACTCGGCCCGGAGATGGCTACACCTTC. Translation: CASGTRPGDGYTF.

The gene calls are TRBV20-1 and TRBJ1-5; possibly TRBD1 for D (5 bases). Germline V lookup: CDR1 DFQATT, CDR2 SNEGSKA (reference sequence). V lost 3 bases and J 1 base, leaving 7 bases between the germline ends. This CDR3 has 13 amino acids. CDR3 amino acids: CSASWDSNQPQHF. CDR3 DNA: TGCAGTGCTAGTTGGGACAGCAATCAGCCCCAGCATTTT.

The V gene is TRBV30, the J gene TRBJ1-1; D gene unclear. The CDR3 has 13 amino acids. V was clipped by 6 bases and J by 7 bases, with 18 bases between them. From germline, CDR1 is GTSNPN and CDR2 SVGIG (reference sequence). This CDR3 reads CACTPRRQNEAFF. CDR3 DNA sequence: TGTGCCTGTACCCCCCGGCGGCAGAATGAAGCTTTCTTT.